The rows below give T cell receptor beta chains drawn from one sample of a study of T cell responses to AZD1222 COVID-19 vaccine. TCRdb's table, derived via immunoSEQ multiplex PCR, lists solely in-frame clones and lacks some. The data hold 130,000 or so clones, with roughly 92% observed a single time. This material consisted of peripheral blood, taken 28 days after the second AZD1222 dose. The source is an adult who received the AZD1222 COVID-19 vaccine. Each CDR3 is given with its conserved first and last residue. The D gene is left open where the match is weak. Clone size is shown for a subset of rows, as once, few, many or a class of expanded clone.

J gene | D gene | V gene | clone size | CDR3 protein | CDR3 DNA
TRBJ2-5 | TRBD1 | TRBV28 | . | CASSLTGPQETQYF | TGTGCCAGCAGTTTGACAGGGCCGCAAGAGACCCAGTACTTC
TRBJ2-5 | . | TRBV6-5 | . | CASSYSGPGVETQYF | TGTGCCAGCAGTTACTCGGGGCCGGGCGTTGAGACCCAGTACTTC
TRBJ1-2 | . | TRBV6-2/TRBV6-3 | . | CASSTGLQGYGYTF | TGTGCCAGCAGTACGGGATTGCAGGGCTATGGCTACACCTTC
TRBJ2-6 | TRBD1 | TRBV5-6 | . | CASSPVTGGTISGANVLTF | TGTGCCAGCAGCCCCGTCACAGGGGGGACCATCTCTGGGGCCAACGTCCTGACTTTC
TRBJ2-1 | TRBD2 | TRBV3-1/TRBV3-2 | . | CASSQIVSGVYNEQFF | TGTGCCAGCAGCCAAATTGTTAGCGGGGTATACAATGAGCAGTTCTTC
TRBJ2-7 | . | TRBV10-3 | . | CAISELGGLNEQYF | TGTGCCATCAGTGAATTAGGGGGGCTAAACGAGCAGTACTTC
TRBJ2-7 | TRBD2 | TRBV9 | . | CASSAGTSRYEQYF | TGTGCCAGCAGCGCCGGGACTAGCAGATACGAGCAGTACTTC
TRBJ2-7 | . | TRBV9 | . | CASSVAMGAFYEQYF | TGTGCCAGCAGCGTAGCTATGGGCGCATTCTACGAGCAGTACTTC
TRBJ1-5 | . | TRBV9 | . | CASSDSGNQPQHF | TGTGCCAGCAGCGATTCTGGCAATCAGCCCCAGCATTTT
TRBJ1-2 | TRBD1 | TRBV2 | . | CASSDRVREGYTF | TGTGCCAGCTCCGACAGGGTGCGGGAAGGCTACACCTTC
TRBJ2-7 | TRBD1 | TRBV15 | . | CATSNRDRPVGEQYF | TGTGCCACCAGCAACCGGGACAGGCCCGTAGGGGAGCAGTACTTC
TRBJ1-5 | . | TRBV15 | . | CATRHAQGPQHF | TGTGCCACCAGACATGCTCAGGGGCCCCAGCATTTT
TRBJ2-3 | TRBD1 | TRBV27 | . | CASSFGTGTDTQYF | TGTGCCAGCAGTTTTGGGACAGGCACGGATACGCAGTATTTT
TRBJ2-1 | . | TRBV18 | . | CASSPGTSNNEQFF | TGTGCCAGCTCACCAGGGACATCCAACAATGAGCAGTTCTTC
TRBJ1-2 | . | TRBV19 | . | CASRSINYGYTF | TGTGCCAGTAGATCAATTAACTATGGCTACACCTTC
TRBJ1-5 | . | TRBV7-2 | . | CASSLAPGAQHF | TGTGCCAGCAGCTTAGCCCCTGGGGCCCAGCATTTT
TRBJ2-3 | . | TRBV4-1 | . | CASSQNPGLRMVGDTQYF | TGCGCCAGCAGCCAGAACCCGGGACTCCGTATGGTGGGAGATACGCAGTATTTT
TRBJ1-2 | . | TRBV19 | once | CASSLLGYGYTF | TGTGCCAGTAGCCTTCTTGGCTATGGCTACACCTTC
TRBJ1-5 | . | TRBV4-1 | . | CASSQDARFQPQHF | TGCGCCAGCAGCCAAGATGCCCGATTTCAGCCCCAGCATTTT
TRBJ1-5 | TRBD1 | TRBV10-3 | . | CAISERQGQPQHF | TGTGCCATCAGTGAGAGACAGGGTCAGCCCCAGCATTTT
TRBJ2-5 | . | TRBV7-3 | . | CASSLSGHPQETQYF | TGTGCCAGCAGCTTGTCGGGACACCCACAAGAGACCCAGTACTTC
TRBJ1-5 | . | TRBV18 | few | CASSRGTGTSNQPQHF | TGTGCCAGCTCACGGGGGACGGGGACGAGCAATCAGCCCCAGCATTTT
TRBJ1-1 | . | TRBV28 | . | CASSTPPGRGTEAFF | TGTGCCAGCAGTACCCCGCCCGGCAGGGGCACTGAAGCTTTCTTT
TRBJ2-1 | . | TRBV6-5 | . | CASSPKGGRDEQFF | TGTGCCAGCAGTCCTAAGGGGGGGCGGGATGAGCAGTTCTTC